The TCR beta chain described here comes from a study of blood T cell repertoires in COVID-19. As originally analysed: The assay estimated nucleated cells by amplifying reference gene primers. The protocol was immunoSEQ multiplex PCR, while the TCRdb copy is restricted to in-frame clones and leaves out a portion. V and J calls and clone size follow that table, whereas D and trimming were derived from the DNA. The sample has about 14,000 clones, about 80% seen once. V shed 8 bases and J 4 bases; nucleotides not matched to a gene: 8. CDR3 length: 14 amino acids. Germline CDR1 reads LGHDT; CDR2 reads YNNKEL (reference sequence).

The sequence was collected from a man between 65 and 80 years old with acute or convalescent COVID-19. The specimen sequenced was peripheral blood. The chain links TRBV3-1 (or the pseudogene TRBV3-2) to TRBJ2-5; 9 nucleotides line up with TRBD1. CDR3 in DNA: TGTGCCAGCGCCTCGACAGGGGGTGGAGAGACCCAGTACTTC. It translates to CASASTGGGETQYF.